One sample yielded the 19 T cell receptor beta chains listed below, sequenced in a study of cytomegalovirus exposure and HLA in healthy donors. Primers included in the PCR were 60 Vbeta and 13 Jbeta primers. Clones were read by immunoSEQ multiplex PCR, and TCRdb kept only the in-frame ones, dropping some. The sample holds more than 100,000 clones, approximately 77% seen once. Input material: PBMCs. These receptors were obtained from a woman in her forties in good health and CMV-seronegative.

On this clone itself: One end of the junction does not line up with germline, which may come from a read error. The CDR3 region has the DNA TGTGCCTATTCTGTGAGGAACCCTGAAGCTTTCTTT. Protein: CAYSVRNPEAFF. This chain joins TRBV6-5 and TRBJ1-1; D is ambiguous. The germline gives CDR1 MNHEY, CDR2 SVGAGI. The CDR3 contains 12 residues.

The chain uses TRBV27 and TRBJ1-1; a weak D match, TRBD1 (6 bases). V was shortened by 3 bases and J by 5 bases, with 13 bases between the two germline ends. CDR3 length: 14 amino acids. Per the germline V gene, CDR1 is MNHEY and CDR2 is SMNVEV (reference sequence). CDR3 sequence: CASSFTGPGTEAFF. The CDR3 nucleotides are TGTGCCAGCAGTTTTACAGGGCCGGGAACTGAAGCTTTCTTT.

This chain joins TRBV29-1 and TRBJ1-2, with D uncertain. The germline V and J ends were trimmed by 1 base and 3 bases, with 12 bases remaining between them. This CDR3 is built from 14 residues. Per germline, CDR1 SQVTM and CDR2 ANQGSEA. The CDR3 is CSVEGGGNYYGYTF. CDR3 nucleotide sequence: TGCAGCGTTGAAGGTGGCGGCAACTACTATGGCTACACCTTC.

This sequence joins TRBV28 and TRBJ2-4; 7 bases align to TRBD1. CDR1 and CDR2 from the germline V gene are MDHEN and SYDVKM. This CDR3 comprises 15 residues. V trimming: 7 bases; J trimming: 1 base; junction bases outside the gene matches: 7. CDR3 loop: CASTPPDRAKNIQYF. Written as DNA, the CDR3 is TGTGCCAGCACCCCTCCGGACAGGGCCAAAAACATTCAGTACTTC.

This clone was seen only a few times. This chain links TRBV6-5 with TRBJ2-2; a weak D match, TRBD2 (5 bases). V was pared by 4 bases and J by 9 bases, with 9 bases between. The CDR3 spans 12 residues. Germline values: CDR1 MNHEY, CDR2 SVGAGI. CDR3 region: CASSSRGWELFF. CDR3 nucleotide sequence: TGTGCCAGCAGTTCCCGAGGGTGGGAGCTGTTTTTT.

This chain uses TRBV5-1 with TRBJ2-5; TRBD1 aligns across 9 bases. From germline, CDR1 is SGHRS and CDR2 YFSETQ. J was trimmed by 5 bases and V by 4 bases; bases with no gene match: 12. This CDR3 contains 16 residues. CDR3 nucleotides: TGCGCCAGCAGCCTCCGGACAGGGGTGGATTTTGAGACCCAGTACTTC. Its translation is CASSLRTGVDFETQYF.

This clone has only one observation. The CDR3 region has the DNA TGTGCCAGCAGTGAAGACAGGGTATCCGGAAACACCATATATTTT. Protein sequence: CASSEDRVSGNTIYF. V usage is TRBV28 and J usage is TRBJ1-3, with 7 bases that match TRBD1. Germline V gene sequence: CDR1 MDHEN, CDR2 SYDVKM. The CDR3 loop spans 15 amino acids. The J segment lost 4 bases and the V segment lost 5 bases, leaving 8 bases of the junction unmatched.

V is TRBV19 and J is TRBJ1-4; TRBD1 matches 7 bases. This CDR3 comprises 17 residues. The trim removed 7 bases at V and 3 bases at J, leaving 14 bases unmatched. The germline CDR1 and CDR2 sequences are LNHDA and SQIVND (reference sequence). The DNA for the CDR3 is TGTGCCAGTACCTTCCGGGACAGACGAATTTCTAATGAAAAACTGTTTTTT. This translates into CASTFRDRRISNEKLFF.

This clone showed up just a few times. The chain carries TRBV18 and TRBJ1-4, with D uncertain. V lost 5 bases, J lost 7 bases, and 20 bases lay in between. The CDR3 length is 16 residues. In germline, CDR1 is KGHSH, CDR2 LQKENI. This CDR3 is CASSAREALRGEKLFF. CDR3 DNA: TGTGCCAGCTCAGCAAGGGAGGCCCTGCGCGGTGAAAAACTGTTTTTT.

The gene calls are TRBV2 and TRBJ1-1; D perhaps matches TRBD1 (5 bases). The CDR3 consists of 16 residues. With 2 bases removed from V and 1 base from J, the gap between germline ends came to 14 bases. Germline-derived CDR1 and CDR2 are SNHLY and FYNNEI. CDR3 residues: CASSENRRQTNTEAFF. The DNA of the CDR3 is TGTGCCAGCAGTGAAAATCGCAGACAGACGAACACTGAAGCTTTCTTT.

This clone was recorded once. Here the CDR3 reads CASTEIDRAEYEQYF. CDR3 sequence (DNA): TGTGCCAGCACCGAGATAGACAGGGCTGAGTACGAGCAGTACTTC. The chain joins TRBV6-5 to TRBJ2-7; 7 bases fit TRBD1. V dropped 7 bases and J dropped 4; count of bases not matched to a gene: 13. CDR3 length equals 15 residues. CDR1 and CDR2 (germline): MNHEY, SVGAGI.

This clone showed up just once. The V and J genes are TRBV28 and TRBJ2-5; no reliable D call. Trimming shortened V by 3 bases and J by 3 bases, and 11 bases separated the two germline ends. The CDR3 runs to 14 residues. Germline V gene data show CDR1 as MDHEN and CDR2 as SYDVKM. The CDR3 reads CASSFASYKETQYF. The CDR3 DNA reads TGTGCCAGCAGTTTTGCCAGTTACAAAGAGACCCAGTACTTC.

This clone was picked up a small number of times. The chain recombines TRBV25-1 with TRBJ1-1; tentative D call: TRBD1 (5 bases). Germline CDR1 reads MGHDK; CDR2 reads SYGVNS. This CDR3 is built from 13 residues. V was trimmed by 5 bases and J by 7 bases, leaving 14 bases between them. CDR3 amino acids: CASSSREGIEAFF. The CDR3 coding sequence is TGTGCCAGCAGTTCCCGGGAGGGGATTGAAGCTTTCTTT.

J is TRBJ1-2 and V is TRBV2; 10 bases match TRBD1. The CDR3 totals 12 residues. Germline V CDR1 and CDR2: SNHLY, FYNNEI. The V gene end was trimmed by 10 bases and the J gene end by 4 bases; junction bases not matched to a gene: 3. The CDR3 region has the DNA TGTGCCAAAGGACAGGGGGGCTATGGCTACACCTTC. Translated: CAKGQGGYGYTF.

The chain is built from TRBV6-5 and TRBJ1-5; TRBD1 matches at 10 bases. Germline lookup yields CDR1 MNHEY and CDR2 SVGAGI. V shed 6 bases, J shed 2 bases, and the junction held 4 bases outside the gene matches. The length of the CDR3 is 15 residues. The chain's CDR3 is CASRTGTGGNQPQHF. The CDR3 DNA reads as TGTGCCAGCAGAACAGGGACAGGGGGCAATCAGCCCCAGCATTTT.

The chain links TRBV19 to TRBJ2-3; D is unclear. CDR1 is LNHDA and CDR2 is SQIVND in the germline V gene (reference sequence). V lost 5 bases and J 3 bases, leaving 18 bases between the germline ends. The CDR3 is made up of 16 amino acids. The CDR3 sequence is CASSLSLGRGTDTQYF. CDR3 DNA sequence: TGTGCCAGTAGTCTCTCCCTCGGCCGAGGAACAGATACGCAGTATTTT.

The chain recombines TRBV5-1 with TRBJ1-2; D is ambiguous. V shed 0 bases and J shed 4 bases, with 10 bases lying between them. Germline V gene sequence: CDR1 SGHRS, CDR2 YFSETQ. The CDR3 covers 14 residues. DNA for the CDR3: TGCGCCAGCAGCTTGGAATCCCTCAGCTATGGCTACACCTTC. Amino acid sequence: CASSLESLSYGYTF.

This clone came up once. The CDR3 sequence is CASSQDAQGQSNTEAFF. CDR3 coding DNA: TGTGCCAGCAGCCAAGATGCGCAGGGACAGTCGAACACTGAAGCTTTCTTT. This chain joins TRBV4-2 and TRBJ1-1; 7 bases line up with TRBD1. J was trimmed by 1 base and V by 0 bases; bases with no gene match: 8. From germline, CDR1 is LGHNA and CDR2 YNFKEQ. The CDR3 runs to 17 residues.

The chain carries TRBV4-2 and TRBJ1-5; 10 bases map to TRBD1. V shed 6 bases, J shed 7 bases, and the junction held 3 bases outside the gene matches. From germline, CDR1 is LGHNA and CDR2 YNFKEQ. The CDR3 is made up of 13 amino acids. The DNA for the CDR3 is TGTGCCAGCAGTCGGGACAGGGGACAGCCCCAGCATTTT. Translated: CASSRDRGQPQHF.